These T cell receptor beta chains were read from a single sample in a study of high-grade serous ovarian cancer treatment subgroups. Only in-frame clones appear in the TCRdb table, and some are missing; sequencing was by immunoSEQ multiplex PCR. The sample records around 7,000 clones, about 80% being singletons. The specimen sequenced was tumor tissue. These receptors all come from a human donor with high-grade serous ovarian cancer. The CDR3 runs from the conserved cysteine through the conserved F or W. Size is omitted from some rows. Given values are once, few, many or a class for expanded clones.

few TRBJ1-1 TRBV11-2 CASSPIWTEAFF
NA TRBJ2-5 TRBV5-1 CASSLTGSTSGGVGTQYF
NA TRBJ2-5 TRBV29-1 CSVGGIQETQYF
NA TRBJ2-5 TRBV19 CASSFGLAGGQETQYF
NA TRBJ2-3 TRBV7-8 CASSLDRAPDTQYF
NA TRBJ2-1 TRBV9 CASSGPKGDSYNEQFF
NA TRBJ1-3 TRBV25-1 CASSDPRSGNTIYF
NA TRBJ2-7 TRBV4-3 CASSQGHPYEQYF
few TRBJ2-7 TRBV2 CASRPRHEFYEQYF
NA TRBJ2-7 TRBV10-2 CASQAGSYEQYF
NA TRBJ2-2 TRBV5-1 CASKQPGANTGELFF
once TRBJ1-4 TRBV11-2 CASSPSGLTNEKLFF
NA TRBJ2-7 TRBV7-9 CASSPDSREQYF
NA NA TRBV4-1 CASSQDGTYEQYF
NA TRBJ2-1 TRBV4-1 CASSQAPGQNYNEQFF
NA TRBJ1-4 TRBV7-2 CASSPGQEIGKLFF
NA TRBJ2-1 TRBV27 CASSLPGGGNNEQFF
NA TRBJ2-2 TRBV6-6 CASRVTGAVTGELFF
few TRBJ1-2 TRBV14 CASSPLLGDYGYTF
large TRBJ2-6 TRBV5-1 CASSEGQGGSNVLTF
NA TRBJ2-1 TRBV10-3 CAISGGRGYNEQFF
NA TRBJ1-2 TRBV18 CASSPYRDLANYGYTF
NA TRBJ1-4 TRBV4-3 CASSQGQGRLFF
few TRBJ1-2 TRBV7-2 CASSLDSYGYTF
NA TRBJ2-6 TRBV7-9 CASSNLPQYSGANVLTF
NA TRBJ2-5 TRBV6-1 CASSEGPGQETQYF
NA TRBJ1-2 TRBV5-4 CASSLPRLGVSYGYTF
NA TRBJ1-1 TRBV19 CASSMKYTEAFF
NA TRBJ1-6 TRBV10-3 CAITRDPNSPLHF
NA TRBJ1-2 TRBV27 CASSSGGEGYTF
NA TRBJ2-5 TRBV5-6 CASSLVLRGGFQETQYF
NA TRBJ1-2 TRBV5-4 CASSLAGIGYIF
few TRBJ1-2 TRBV4-2 CASSQGADSWRGYTF
NA TRBJ1-5 TRBV6-5 CASSYSSGPQHF
NA TRBJ1-2 TRBV5-8 CASSLLNSYGYTF
NA TRBJ2-7 TRBV19 CASSIGQGAYEQYF
NA TRBJ2-5 TRBV4-3 CASSRLWTSSETQYF
NA TRBJ2-3 TRBV5-1 CASSVQGAADTQYF
NA TRBJ1-6 TRBV5-1 CASSLGQVFSSPLHF
NA TRBJ2-3 TRBV6-6 CASSYTFGTFVPQYF
few TRBJ2-3 TRBV9 CASRTGTSGGAGDTQYF
NA TRBJ1-2 TRBV5-1 CASSSTYNRDISLRYGYTF
NA NA TRBV29-1 CSVAGQGPGRAYEQYF
few TRBJ2-2 TRBV23-1 CASGTGAGELFF
NA TRBJ2-7 TRBV11-2 CASSLVGEEQYF
NA TRBJ2-3 TRBV19 CASSIIRQGLTDTQYF
NA TRBJ1-6 TRBV6-6 CASAEGNYNSPLHF
NA TRBJ1-1 TRBV7-9 CASSLEYNTEAFF
NA TRBJ2-1 TRBV28 CATIAGGRWNEQFF
NA TRBJ2-5 TRBV7-2 CASSLVRGLQREETQYF
NA TRBJ2-2 TRBV29-1 CSVESHTGELFF
NA TRBJ1-1 TRBV7-3 CASSSGTGGGLNTEAFF
NA TRBJ2-5 TRBV2 CASTPDRGGETQYF